This T cell receptor beta chain was documented in a study of blood T cell repertoires in COVID-19. CDR1 is MNHEY and CDR2 is SVGAGI in the germline V gene. V was shortened by 10 bases and J by 4 bases, with 10 bases between the two germline ends. There are 11 residues in the CDR3. In the authors' methods: Researchers report that nucleated cell counts were estimated from reference gene primer amplification. The method was immunoSEQ multiplex PCR; TCRdb's version includes in-frame clones alone and lacks a portion of them. Clone size and the V and J calls come from that table; the DNA yielded D and trimming. The sample lists 75,000 to 85,000 clones; roughly four fifths were seen once.

The chain joins TRBV6-5 to TRBJ1-2; TRBD1 is a possible D gene (6 bases). Sequenced material: peripheral blood. This sequence was found in a human donor in a cohort sampled during active COVID-19. CDR3 DNA sequence: TGTGCCACCCGACAGGCCTATGGCTACACCTTC. This sequence encodes CATRQAYGYTF.